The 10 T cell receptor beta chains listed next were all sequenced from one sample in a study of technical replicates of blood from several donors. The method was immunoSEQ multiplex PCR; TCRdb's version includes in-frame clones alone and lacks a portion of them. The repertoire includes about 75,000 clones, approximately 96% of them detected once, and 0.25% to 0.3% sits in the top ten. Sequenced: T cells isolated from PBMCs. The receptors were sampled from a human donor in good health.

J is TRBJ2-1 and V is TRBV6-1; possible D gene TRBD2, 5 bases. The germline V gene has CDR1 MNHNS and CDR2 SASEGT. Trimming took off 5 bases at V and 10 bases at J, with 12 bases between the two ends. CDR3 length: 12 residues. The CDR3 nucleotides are TGTGCCAGCAGTCCCACTAGTCTCGAGCAGTTCTTC. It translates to CASSPTSLEQFF.

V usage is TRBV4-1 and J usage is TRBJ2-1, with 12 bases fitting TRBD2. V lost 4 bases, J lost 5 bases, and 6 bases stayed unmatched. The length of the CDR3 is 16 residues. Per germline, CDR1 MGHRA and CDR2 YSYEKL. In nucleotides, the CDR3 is TGCGCCAGCAGCCGGCCCGGACTAGCGGGGAACAATGAGCAGTTCTTC. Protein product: CASSRPGLAGNNEQFF.

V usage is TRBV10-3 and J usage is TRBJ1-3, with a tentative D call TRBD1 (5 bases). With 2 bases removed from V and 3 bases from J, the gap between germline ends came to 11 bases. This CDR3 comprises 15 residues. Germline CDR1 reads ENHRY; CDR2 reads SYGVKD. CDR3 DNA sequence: TGTGCCATCAGTGAGGCAACAGGTTTTGGAAACACCATATATTTT. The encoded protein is CAISEATGFGNTIYF.

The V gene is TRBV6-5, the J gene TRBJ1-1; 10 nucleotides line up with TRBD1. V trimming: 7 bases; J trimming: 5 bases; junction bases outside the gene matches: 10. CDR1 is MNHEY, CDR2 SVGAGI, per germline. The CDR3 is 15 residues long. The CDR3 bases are TGTGCCAGCACCGACCCGGGACAGGGGAGGACTGAAGCTTTCTTT. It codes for CASTDPGQGRTEAFF.

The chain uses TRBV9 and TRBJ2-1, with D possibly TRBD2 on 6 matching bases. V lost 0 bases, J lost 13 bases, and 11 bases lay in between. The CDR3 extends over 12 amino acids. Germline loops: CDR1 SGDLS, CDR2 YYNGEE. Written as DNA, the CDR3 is TGTGCCAGCAGCGTAGGGGGGGTAGATCAGTTCTTC. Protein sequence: CASSVGGVDQFF.

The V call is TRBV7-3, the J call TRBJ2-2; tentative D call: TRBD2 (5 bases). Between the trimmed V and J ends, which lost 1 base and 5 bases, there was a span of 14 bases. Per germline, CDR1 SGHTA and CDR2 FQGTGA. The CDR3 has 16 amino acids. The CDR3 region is CASSLIRGSRTGELFF. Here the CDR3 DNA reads TGTGCCAGCAGCTTAATAAGAGGGAGTCGAACCGGGGAGCTGTTTTTT.

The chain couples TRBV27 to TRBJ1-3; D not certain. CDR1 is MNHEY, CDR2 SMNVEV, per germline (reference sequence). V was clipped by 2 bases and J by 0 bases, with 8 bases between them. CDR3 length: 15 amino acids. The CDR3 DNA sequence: TGTGCCAGCAGTTTAGCGAGGAACTCTGGAAACACCATATATTTT. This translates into CASSLARNSGNTIYF.

CDR3 loop: CASSERERTRDEAFF. The CDR3 DNA reads TGTGCCAGCAGTGAAAGAGAGAGAACTAGAGATGAAGCTTTCTTT. The rearrangement links TRBV2 to TRBJ1-1; D is ambiguous. Trimming shortened V by 2 bases and J by 7 bases, and 17 bases separated the two germline ends. This CDR3 is 15 amino acids long. Germline CDR1 SNHLY, CDR2 FYNNEI. Based on the CDR3 plus reference TRBV2 and TRBJ1-1, the full variable domain is EPEVTQTPSHQVTQMGQEVILRCVPISNHLYFYWYRQILGQKVEFLVSFYNNEISEKSEIFDDQFSVERPDGSNFTLKIRSTKLEDSAMYFCASSERERTRDEAFFGQGTRLTVV.

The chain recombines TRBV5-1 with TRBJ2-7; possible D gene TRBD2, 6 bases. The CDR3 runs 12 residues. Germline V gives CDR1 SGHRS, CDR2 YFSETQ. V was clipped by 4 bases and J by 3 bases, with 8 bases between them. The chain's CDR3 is CASSQGGYEQYF. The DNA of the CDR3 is TGCGCCAGCAGCCAGGGAGGCTACGAGCAGTACTTC.

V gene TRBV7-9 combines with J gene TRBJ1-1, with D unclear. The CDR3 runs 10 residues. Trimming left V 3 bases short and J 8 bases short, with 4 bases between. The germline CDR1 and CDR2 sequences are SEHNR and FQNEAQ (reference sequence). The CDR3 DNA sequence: TGTGCCAGCAGCTTCGTAGAAGCTTTCTTT. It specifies CASSFVEAFF.